The next 28 T cell receptor beta chains were all read from a single sample in a study of blood T cell repertoires in COVID-19. Clones were read by immunoSEQ multiplex PCR, and TCRdb kept only the in-frame ones, dropping some. The sample records 150,000 to 200,000 clones, roughly 84% being singletons. Input material: peripheral blood. The receptor set was obtained from a middle-aged woman with COVID-19, enrolled during active disease.

This chain links TRBV5-1 with TRBJ2-3; possible D gene TRBD2, 6 bases. Looked up from germline, CDR1 is SGHRS and CDR2 is YFSETQ. The CDR3 sequence is 12 residues long. V gave up 10 bases and J gave up 3 bases, with 12 bases separating them. This chain's CDR3 is CASSERTDTQYF. Written as DNA, the CDR3 is TGCGCCTCTAGCGAGAGAACAGATACGCAGTATTTT.

The chain joins TRBV3-1 (or the pseudogene TRBV3-2) to TRBJ1-1; D perhaps matches TRBD1 (6 bases). The CDR3 has 14 residues. With 4 bases removed from V and 8 bases from J, the gap between germline ends came to 17 bases. The V gene's germline CDR1 is LGHDT and CDR2 YNNKEL (reference sequence). This CDR3 is CASSPQIGQKEAFF. The CDR3 DNA follows: TGTGCCAGCAGCCCCCAAATCGGACAGAAAGAAGCTTTCTTT.

This clone occurred once. The rearrangement joins TRBV10-3 to TRBJ2-2; D might be TRBD2 (6 bases). The CDR3 consists of 18 residues. The germline gives CDR1 ENHRY, CDR2 SYGVKD. Trimming left V 0 bases short and J 2 bases short, with 16 bases between. This CDR3 reads CAISESLAGGPNTGELFF. DNA of the CDR3: TGTGCCATCAGTGAGTCCCTCGCCGGGGGTCCTAACACCGGGGAGCTGTTTTTT.

This clone came up once. V gene TRBV2 combines with J gene TRBJ1-5; no clear D. The germline CDR1 and CDR2 sequences are SNHLY and FYNNEI. V was clipped by 6 bases and J by 6 bases, with 9 bases between them. There are 12 residues in the CDR3. As DNA, the CDR3 is TGTGCCAGCAGGGAGGAGGGTCAGCCCCAGCATTTT. Its translation: CASREEGQPQHF. Based on the CDR3 plus reference TRBV2 and TRBJ1-5, the full variable domain is EPEVTQTPSHQVTQMGQEVILRCVPISNHLYFYWYRQILGQKVEFLVSFYNNEISEKSEIFDDQFSVERPDGSNFTLKIRSTKLEDSAMYFCASREEGQPQHFGDGTRLSIL.

J is TRBJ2-1 and V is TRBV9; 12 nucleotides line up with TRBD2. Losses at the gene ends were 4 bases for V and 0 bases for J; bases not matched to a gene: 5. The CDR3 covers 17 residues. Germline V gives CDR1 SGDLS, CDR2 YYNGEE. The CDR3 region is CASSKLAGGLSYNEQFF. In nucleotides, the CDR3 is TGTGCCAGCAGCAAACTAGCGGGGGGCCTCTCCTACAATGAGCAGTTCTTC.

This chain uses TRBV9 with TRBJ2-5; TRBD2 matches 9 bases. V dropped 0 bases and J dropped 4; count of bases not matched to a gene: 7. Germline loops: CDR1 SGDLS, CDR2 YYNGEE. The CDR3 sequence is 16 residues long. The CDR3 region has the DNA TGTGCCAGCAGCGTAGCTGGCGGGAGGGCCGGAGAGACCCAGTACTTC. It encodes CASSVAGGRAGETQYF.

The chain has TRBV7-9 and TRBJ2-3; maybe TRBD2 (6 bases). This CDR3 comprises 15 residues. V lost 1 base to trimming and J lost 6 bases, with 14 bases between them. Germline V CDR1 and CDR2: SEHNR, FQNEAQ (reference sequence). The CDR3 DNA reads TGTGCCAGCAGCTTAGTAACGGGAGCGTCCGATACGCAGTATTTT. The encoded protein is CASSLVTGASDTQYF.

The CDR3 DNA follows: TGTGCCAGCTCCGTGACAGGACTTCAAGAGACCCAGTACTTC. It translates to CASSVTGLQETQYF. The chain joins TRBV18 to TRBJ2-5, with D possibly matching TRBD1 (6 bases). The CDR3 is 14 residues long. CDR1 is KGHSH, CDR2 LQKENI, per germline. Trimming removed 6 bases at V and 2 bases at J, with 13 bases between. The full variable domain, its missing parts supplied by reference TRBV18 and TRBJ2-5, is NAGVMQNPRHLVRRRGQEARLRCSPMKGHSHVYWYRQLPEEGLKFMVYLQKENIIDESGMPKERFSAEFPKEGPSILRIQQVVRGDSAAYFCASSVTGLQETQYFGPGTRLLVL.

The gene calls are TRBV29-1 and TRBJ1-4; 9 positions agree with TRBD1. The CDR3 runs to 13 residues. In germline, CDR1 is SQVTM, CDR2 ANQGSEA. V trimming: 5 bases; J trimming: 5 bases; junction bases outside the gene matches: 3. CDR3 DNA: TGCAGCGTTTTGGACAGGGGCAATGAAAAACTGTTTTTT. This gives the protein CSVLDRGNEKLFF.

The chain couples TRBV7-9 to TRBJ1-4, with 9 bases aligning to TRBD1. Germline V lookup: CDR1 SEHNR, CDR2 FQNEAQ (reference sequence). CDR3 length: 14 residues. After removal of 3 bases from V and 6 bases from J, the junction contained 2 bases not matched to a gene. CDR3 nucleotides: TGTGCCAGCAGCTTGGGACAGGGCGATGAAAAACTGTTTTTT. Its translation is CASSLGQGDEKLFF.

The V call is TRBV27, the J call TRBJ2-7; D uncertain. V lost 5 bases and J lost 0, with 14 bases in between. CDR1 is MNHEY, CDR2 SMNVEV, per germline (reference sequence). The CDR3 spans 15 residues. CDR3 region: CASSRFGASSYEQYF. Written as DNA, the CDR3 is TGTGCCAGCAGTAGGTTCGGAGCCAGCTCCTACGAGCAGTACTTC.

This sequence joins TRBV29-1 and TRBJ2-2, with TRBD2 identical over 7 bases. Germline-derived CDR1 and CDR2 are SQVTM and ANQGSEA. This CDR3 contains 12 residues. J was trimmed by 5 bases and V by 7 bases; bases with no gene match: 4. CDR3 bases: TGCAGCGCTTTGGGGGGGACCGGGGAGCTGTTTTTT. Translated: CSALGGTGELFF.

This sequence joins TRBV7-3 and TRBJ2-1; 9 bases fit TRBD1. The CDR3 is made up of 14 amino acids. With 3 bases clipped from V and 6 bases from J, the junction kept 3 bases outside the gene matches. Germline CDR1 is SGHTA and CDR2 is FQGTGA. DNA for the CDR3: TGTGCCAGCAGCTTCCCGGACAGGGGCAATGAGCAGTTCTTC. Amino acid sequence: CASSFPDRGNEQFF. Combining the CDR3 with reference TRBV7-3 and TRBJ2-1 gives the whole variable domain GAGVSQTPSNKVTEKGKYVELRCDPISGHTALYWYRQSLGQGPEFLIYFQGTGAADDSGLPNDRFFAVRPEGSVSTLKIQRTERGDSAVYLCASSFPDRGNEQFFGPGTRLTVL.

The V call is TRBV6-2 or TRBV6-3, the J call TRBJ2-4; 16 nucleotides line up with TRBD2. Per germline, CDR1 MNHEY and CDR2 SVGEGT. The CDR3 totals 18 residues. Unmatched junction bases numbered 10, after V lost 2 bases and J lost 9 bases. CDR3 nucleotides: TGTGCCAGCAGTTACGGGACTAGCGGGGGGGGCCCGAAGGCCATTCAGTACTTC. Translated, it gives CASSYGTSGGGPKAIQYF.

The DNA of the CDR3 is TGTGCCAGCAGTTTAAGCCACTACGAGCAGTACTTC. As protein: CASSLSHYEQYF. The rearrangement links TRBV12-3 or TRBV12-4 to TRBJ2-7; D gene unclear. Trimming shortened V by 2 bases and J by 3 bases, and 5 bases separated the two germline ends. The CDR3 is 12 residues long.

This clone was observed a handful of times. V usage is TRBV28 and J usage is TRBJ2-7, with a weak D call TRBD1 (6 bases). Germline CDR1 reads MDHEN; CDR2 reads SYDVKM. The V and J ends lost 6 bases and 3 bases respectively, with 9 bases between them. The CDR3 runs 12 residues. CDR3 in DNA: TGTGCCAGCAGCCAACAGGGCTACGAGCAGTACTTC. Protein product: CASSQQGYEQYF.

The V and J genes are TRBV19 and TRBJ1-1; no clear D gene. Per germline, CDR1 LNHDA and CDR2 SQIVND (reference sequence). The V gene lost 4 bases and the J gene lost 11 bases, with 11 bases spanning the gap. The CDR3 is made up of 11 amino acids. The CDR3 reads CASSNVGWAFF. CDR3 in DNA: TGTGCCAGTAGTAATGTCGGGTGGGCTTTCTTT.

CDR3 in DNA: TGTGCCAGCAGTTACTCCCGGGGGGCCGCCACTGAAGCTTTCTTT. It is translated as CASSYSRGAATEAFF. The chain links TRBV6-6 to TRBJ1-1; tentatively, D is TRBD1 (6 bases). Germline CDR1 MNHNY, CDR2 SVGAGI (reference sequence). The CDR3 consists of 15 residues. V lost 0 bases, J lost 4 bases, and 12 bases lay in between.

The chain has TRBV5-1 and TRBJ2-7; a possible D gene is TRBD2 (5 bases). The V end was cut by 0 bases, the J end by 4 bases, with 11 bases between. CDR1 is SGHRS and CDR2 is YFSETQ in the germline V gene. This CDR3 is 14 amino acids long. The CDR3 reads CASSLDRGTYEQYF. CDR3 nucleotides: TGCGCCAGCAGCTTGGACCGGGGAACTTACGAGCAGTACTTC.

The V and J genes are TRBV7-7 and TRBJ2-3; 8 positions agree with TRBD1. V lost 3 bases and J lost 0; bases outside the gene matches: 5. Looked up from germline, CDR1 is SSHAT and CDR2 is FNYEAQ (reference sequence). The CDR3 covers 16 residues. In nucleotides, the CDR3 is TGTGCCAGCAGCTTGCGACAGGGGAAGAGCACAGATACGCAGTATTTT. It encodes CASSLRQGKSTDTQYF. Looking up the rest from reference TRBV7-7 and TRBJ2-3 gives the full variable domain: GAGVSQSPRYKVTKRGQDVTLRCDPISSHATLYWYQQALGQGPEFLTYFNYEAQPDKSGLPSDRFSAERPEGSISTLTIQRTEQRDSAMYRCASSLRQGKSTDTQYFGPGTRLTVL.

The chain links TRBV9 to TRBJ2-3, with 10 nucleotides matching TRBD2. The CDR3 sequence is 15 residues long. Germline values: CDR1 SGDLS, CDR2 YYNGEE. Losses at the gene ends were 2 bases for V and 2 bases for J; bases not matched to a gene: 2. The chain's CDR3 is CASSVSGGPTDTQYF. The DNA of the CDR3 is TGTGCCAGCAGCGTTAGCGGGGGGCCCACAGATACGCAGTATTTT.

The rearrangement links TRBV11-2 to TRBJ1-1, with D perhaps matching TRBD1 (6 bases). The CDR3 extends over 13 amino acids. Germline V gene data show CDR1 as SGHAT and CDR2 as FQNNGV. V was trimmed by 5 bases and J by 11 bases, leaving 18 bases between them. CDR3 DNA: TGTGCCAGCAGCCCCCAACAGGGTCGAATTGCTTTCTTT. Protein sequence: CASSPQQGRIAFF.

V is TRBV12-3 or TRBV12-4 and J is TRBJ1-1; the D is unclear. Trimming shortened V by 8 bases and J by 4 bases, and 14 bases separated the two germline ends. The CDR3 length is 13 residues. DNA for the CDR3: TGTGCCAGCTCGAGCGGACCTTCCACTGAAGCTTTCTTT. Protein product: CASSSGPSTEAFF.

The V and J genes are TRBV6-5 and TRBJ1-1; perhaps TRBD1 as D (5 bases). CDR3 size: 15 residues. The germline V gene has CDR1 MNHEY and CDR2 SVGAGI. Trimming took 0 bases from V and 0 from J, leaving 8 bases between them. The CDR3 sequence is CASSYSGLMNTEAFF. The CDR3 DNA reads as TGTGCCAGCAGTTACTCGGGACTCATGAACACTGAAGCTTTCTTT.

V is TRBV18 and J is TRBJ1-1, with D perhaps matching TRBD1 (6 bases). The CDR3 consists of 16 residues. The V gene lost 3 bases and the J gene lost 5 bases, with 19 bases spanning the gap. Germline CDR1 and CDR2: KGHSH and LQKENI. The CDR3: CASSPQRLQGKTEAFF. CDR3 sequence (DNA): TGTGCCAGCTCACCCCAAAGGCTACAGGGAAAGACTGAAGCTTTCTTT.

This rearrangement joins TRBV28 to TRBJ2-7; TRBD1 matches at 9 bases. The CDR3 is 17 amino acids. Unmatched junction bases numbered 15, after V lost 6 bases and J lost 3 bases. Germline V gives CDR1 MDHEN, CDR2 SYDVKM. The CDR3 protein is CASSWGLLRDRVYEQYF. In DNA, the CDR3 is TGTGCCAGCAGCTGGGGTTTACTGCGGGACAGGGTCTACGAGCAGTACTTC.

This clone was found a few times. The chain employs TRBV6-4 and TRBJ2-1; TRBD2 agrees at 13 bases. The germline V gene encodes CDR1 MRHNA and CDR2 SNTAGT. V lost 3 bases and J lost 9; bases outside the gene matches: 11. This CDR3 is built from 17 residues. CDR3 amino acids: CASSERGGLAGFGEQFF. CDR3 nucleotides: TGTGCCAGCAGTGAAAGGGGGGGACTAGCGGGATTCGGTGAGCAGTTCTTC.

The CDR3 nucleotides are TGTGCCATCCCGACAGGCTTGATACAGAACACTGAAGCTTTCTTT. This sequence encodes CAIPTGLIQNTEAFF. This chain uses TRBV7-9 with TRBJ1-1, with D possibly being TRBD1 (6 bases). The CDR3 is made up of 15 amino acids. CDR1 and CDR2 from the germline V gene are SEHNR and FQNEAQ (reference sequence). Trimming took off 10 bases at V and 1 base at J, with 19 bases between the two ends.